A single sample gave rise to the 29 T cell receptor beta chains below, sequenced in a study of T cells after somatic rescue of genetic block. Method: immunoSEQ multiplex PCR; TCRdb's copy keeps in-frame clones and lacks some. This table holds some 74,000 clones, approximately 91% found once. The specimen sequenced was peripheral blood mononuclear cells (PBMCs). These receptors were collected from a man aged 30 to 45.

This chain uses TRBV9 with TRBJ2-5; D may be TRBD2 (6 bases). The CDR3 runs 15 residues. The V and J ends lost 0 bases and 4 bases respectively, with 13 bases between them. Germline CDR1 is SGDLS and CDR2 is YYNGEE. The CDR3 sequence is CASSVGGVEGETQYF. DNA of the CDR3: TGTGCCAGCAGCGTAGGCGGGGTTGAGGGAGAGACCCAGTACTTC.

This clone showed up just once. The chain carries TRBV19 and TRBJ2-2; a weak D match, TRBD1 (6 bases). In germline, CDR1 is LNHDA, CDR2 SQIVND (reference sequence). The germline V and J ends were trimmed by 3 bases and 2 bases, with 16 bases remaining between them. There are 17 residues in the CDR3. The CDR3 spells CASSILPGDGNTGELFF. Here the CDR3 DNA reads TGTGCCAGTAGTATTCTCCCAGGGGACGGTAACACCGGGGAGCTGTTTTTT.

The rearrangement joins TRBV5-8 to TRBJ2-7; 8 nucleotides match TRBD2. The V segment lost 4 bases and the J segment 1 base; nucleotides outside the gene matches: 19. Germline V CDR1 and CDR2: SGHTS, YDEGEE. This CDR3 spans 19 amino acids. CDR3 nucleotides: TGTGCCAGCAGCCCTACTCCCGGACTAGCCGCCGCATCGTCCTACGAGCAGTACTTC. This sequence encodes CASSPTPGLAAASSYEQYF.

This chain joins TRBV28 and TRBJ2-4, with D unclear. The length of the CDR3 is 13 residues. From germline, CDR1 is MDHEN and CDR2 SYDVKM. With 5 bases removed from V and 5 bases from J, the gap between germline ends came to 10 bases. This CDR3 reads CASSRVDQNIQYF. CDR3 DNA sequence: TGTGCCAGCAGTCGGGTAGACCAAAACATTCAGTACTTC. The complete variable domain, with remaining parts taken from reference TRBV28 and TRBJ2-4, reads DVKVTQSSRYLVKRTGEKVFLECVQDMDHENMFWYRQDPGLGLRLIYFSYDVKMKEKGDIPEGYSVSREKKERFSLILESASTNQTSMYLCASSRVDQNIQYFGAGTRLSVL.

The chain is built from TRBV18 and TRBJ2-7; D not resolved. V lost 6 bases and J lost 5, with 8 bases in between. From germline, CDR1 is KGHSH and CDR2 LQKENI. The CDR3 covers 11 residues. CDR3 loop: CASSPKNEQYF. As DNA, the CDR3 is TGTGCCAGCTCTCCGAAGAACGAGCAGTACTTC.

The CDR3 region is CASSYSGQGATEAFF. CDR3 sequence (DNA): TGTGCCAGCAGTTACTCGGGACAGGGGGCTACTGAAGCTTTCTTT. The genes are TRBV6-6 and TRBJ1-1, with TRBD1 matching over 12 bases. Germline V gene data show CDR1 as MNHNY and CDR2 as SVGAGI (reference sequence). Germline trimming cut 0 bases from V and 5 bases from J; bases unmatched to any gene: 1. The length of the CDR3 is 15 residues.

The chain combines TRBV11-3 with TRBJ2-3, with TRBD2 matching 7 bases. The CDR3 spans 14 residues. Per germline, CDR1 SGHNT and CDR2 YENEEA. Trimming at V came to 7 bases and at J to 2 bases, leaving 6 bases not matched to a gene. CDR3 in DNA: TGTGCCAGCAACGGAGCGGGGACCACAGATACGCAGTATTTT. It yields the protein CASNGAGTTDTQYF.

J is TRBJ2-2 and V is TRBV2; D may match TRBD1 or TRBD2 (5 bases each). V was clipped by 6 bases and J by 0 bases, with 11 bases between them. Germline-derived CDR1 and CDR2 are SNHLY and FYNNEI. The CDR3 is 15 amino acids. CDR3 amino acids: CASRPGPTNTGELFF. As DNA, the CDR3 is TGTGCCAGCAGGCCGGGACCTACGAACACCGGGGAGCTGTTTTTT.

As concerns this clone: Mismatch with germline at one junction end may stem from a read error. The chain has TRBV6-1 and TRBJ1-2, with D unresolved. The CDR3 length is 10 residues. Germline CDR1 and CDR2: MNHNS and SASEGT. CDR3 sequence reads: CASSSPSAIF. CDR3 nucleotide sequence: TGTGCCAGCAGTTCCCCGTCGGCCATCTTC.

The rearrangement links TRBV4-1 to TRBJ2-1, with 10 bases fitting TRBD1. The germline V gene has CDR1 MGHRA and CDR2 YSYEKL. Unmatched junction bases numbered 6, after V lost 2 bases and J lost 8 bases. The CDR3 runs 15 residues. As DNA, the CDR3 is TGCGCCAGCAGCCAACCTCGGGACAGGGGCCATGAGCAGTTCTTC. Protein sequence: CASSQPRDRGHEQFF.

This chain joins TRBV5-1 and TRBJ2-7; 10 bases map to TRBD2. J was trimmed by 7 bases and V by 0 bases; bases with no gene match: 7. Germline V gives CDR1 SGHRS, CDR2 YFSETQ. The CDR3 spans 15 residues. The CDR3 spells CASSLEGLAPREQYF. CDR3 sequence (DNA): TGCGCCAGCAGCTTGGAGGGACTAGCGCCGCGGGAGCAGTACTTC.

V is TRBV7-2 and J is TRBJ2-2, with D hard to call. The V end was cut by 0 bases, the J end by 5 bases, with 10 bases between. The CDR3 extends over 15 amino acids. Germline V gives CDR1 SGHTA, CDR2 FQGNSA. CDR3 DNA: TGTGCCAGCAGCTTAGCCCTGACTTTAACCGGGGAGCTGTTTTTT. Its translation is CASSLALTLTGELFF.

V and J are TRBV6-4 and TRBJ2-6; 9 bases agree with TRBD1. The CDR3 extends over 19 amino acids. Trimming took 6 bases from V and 2 from J; bases not matched to a gene: 14. CDR1 MRHNA and CDR2 SNTAGT come from the germline V gene. The CDR3 DNA sequence: TGTGCCAGCAGCCCGAACCTAGACAGGGGGTTGGCTGGGGCCAACGTCCTGACTTTC. Translation: CASSPNLDRGLAGANVLTF.

This sequence joins TRBV11-2 and TRBJ2-7; D is unclear. The CDR3 is made up of 12 amino acids. From germline, CDR1 is SGHAT and CDR2 FQNNGV. Between the trimmed V and J ends, which lost 5 bases and 7 bases, there was a span of 12 bases. The CDR3 DNA reads as TGTGCCAGCAGCCCCGTGGGTCAGGAGCAGTACTTC. Encoded protein: CASSPVGQEQYF.

The chain links TRBV6-1 to TRBJ2-4, with a weak D call TRBD2 (7 bases). Trimming removed 3 bases at V and 7 bases at J, with 16 bases between. The CDR3 spans 15 residues. CDR1 is MNHNS, CDR2 SASEGT, per germline. The CDR3 DNA reads TGTGCCAGCAGTGAGCGGGGAGGGAGGGGGAACATTCAGTACTTC. It encodes CASSERGGRGNIQYF.

The rearrangement links TRBV10-1 to TRBJ2-2; 7 positions agree with TRBD2. The CDR3 totals 15 residues. Germline V lookup: CDR1 WNHNN, CDR2 SYGVQD (reference sequence). The ends lost 2 bases at V and 4 bases at J; junction bases unmatched: 4. The CDR3 sequence: CASSEGAGSTGELFF. As DNA, the CDR3 is TGCGCCAGCAGTGAGGGAGCGGGGAGCACCGGGGAGCTGTTTTTT.

For the CDR3, the DNA is TGTGCCAGCAGCTTAGACATGGGTTCACCCCTCCACTTT. Translation gives CASSLDMGSPLHF. V usage is TRBV7-2 and J usage is TRBJ1-6; D unclear. Germline V lookup: CDR1 SGHTA, CDR2 FQGNSA. The ends were cut back, 1 base at V and 9 bases at J, with 7 bases in the middle. There are 13 residues in the CDR3.

The chain uses TRBV4-1 and TRBJ2-1, with 8 bases fitting TRBD1. V dropped 4 bases and J dropped 7; count of bases not matched to a gene: 9. Looked up from germline, CDR1 is MGHRA and CDR2 is YSYEKL. CDR3 length: 15 residues. The CDR3: CASSRPGTGKNEQFF. The CDR3 DNA follows: TGCGCCAGCAGCCGCCCCGGGACAGGTAAAAATGAGCAGTTCTTC.

V and J are TRBV18 and TRBJ2-7; 7 bases map to TRBD2. Trimming cost V 3 bases and J 4 bases; bases outside gene matches: 3. CDR1 and CDR2 (germline): KGHSH, LQKENI. The CDR3 contains 13 residues. The CDR3 DNA reads TGTGCCAGCTCACCGGGGGAGGGTTACGAGCAGTACTTC. Its translation is CASSPGEGYEQYF.

There are a few counts of this clone. This chain links TRBV6-5 with TRBJ2-7; 9 nucleotides agree with TRBD1. The junction had 5 bases not matched to a gene; V was cut back by 10 bases and J by 4 bases. This CDR3 region has 12 residues. Germline values: CDR1 MNHEY, CDR2 SVGAGI. CDR3 DNA: TGTGCCATCGACAGGGGGGGGTACGAGCAGTACTTC. It encodes CAIDRGGYEQYF.

This chain connects TRBV30 to TRBJ1-6; no reliable D call. V gave up 3 bases and J gave up 3 bases, with 9 bases separating them. CDR3 size: 14 residues. Germline-derived CDR1 and CDR2 are GTSNPN and SVGIG (reference sequence). Here the CDR3 reads CAWSPVFYNSPLHF. Here the CDR3 DNA reads TGTGCCTGGAGCCCGGTCTTCTATAATTCACCCCTCCACTTT. Complete variable domain (other parts from reference TRBV30 and TRBJ1-6): SQTIHQWPATLVQPVGSPLSLECTVEGTSNPNLYWYRQAAGRGLQLLFYSVGIGQISSEVPQNLSASRPQDRQFILSSKKLLLSDSGFYLCAWSPVFYNSPLHFGNGTRLTVT.

The J gene is TRBJ2-1, the V gene TRBV4-3; 13 bases agree with TRBD2. The V gene end was trimmed by 4 bases and the J gene end by 6 bases; junction bases not matched to a gene: 3. CDR3 length: 15 residues. Looked up from germline, CDR1 is LGHNA and CDR2 is YSLEER. In DNA form, the CDR3 reads TGCGCCAGCAGCCTCGGACTAGCGGGAGTCAATGAGCAGTTCTTC. As protein: CASSLGLAGVNEQFF.

The chain recombines TRBV15 with TRBJ2-4; a weak D match, TRBD1 (6 bases). CDR1 is LNHNV, CDR2 YYDKDF, per germline (reference sequence). The CDR3 covers 17 residues. Trimming cost V 5 bases and J 2 bases, with 19 bases left between them. The CDR3 loop reads CATSGSAGEGSKNIQYF. CDR3 bases: TGTGCCACCAGCGGATCCGCAGGGGAAGGGTCCAAAAACATTCAGTACTTC.

The CDR3 sequence is CASSRQGSNPYEQYF. CDR3 sequence (DNA): TGTGCCAGCAGTAGGCAGGGGAGCAATCCCTACGAGCAGTACTTC. The V and J genes are TRBV6-5 and TRBJ2-7; weak D call: TRBD1 (6 bases). The germline V gene encodes CDR1 MNHEY and CDR2 SVGAGI. V lost 5 bases to trimming and J lost 2 bases, with 16 bases between them. This CDR3 has 15 amino acids.

The rearrangement joins TRBV9 to TRBJ2-5; TRBD2 agrees at 8 bases. V was pared by 4 bases and J by 4 bases, with 9 bases of the junction left unmatched. Germline V gene lookup returns CDR1 SGDLS and CDR2 YYNGEE. This CDR3 has 15 residues. The CDR3 bases are TGTGCCAGCAGCCCAGGACGGGGGGGGGTAGAGACCCAGTACTTC. Translating gives CASSPGRGGVETQYF.

The chain has TRBV19 and TRBJ2-7, with TRBD2 identical over 7 bases. The CDR3 covers 16 residues. Germline lookup yields CDR1 LNHDA and CDR2 SQIVND (reference sequence). The ends lost 4 bases at V and 3 bases at J; junction bases unmatched: 12. CDR3 sequence (DNA): TGTGCCAGTAGTAGGGGCCCGGGACTAACTGACTACGAGCAGTACTTC. It is translated as CASSRGPGLTDYEQYF.

The chain has TRBV18 and TRBJ2-3, with TRBD2 as a possible D gene (6 bases). Germline assignment: CDR1 KGHSH and CDR2 LQKENI. The CDR3 has 18 residues. The V gene lost 1 base and the J gene lost 6 bases, with 23 bases spanning the gap. The CDR3 region has the DNA TGTGCCAGCTCACCACAGGAGGTAACTAGCAGTGCCGAGGATACGCAGTATTTT. Its translation is CASSPQEVTSSAEDTQYF.

This clone was seen a single time. The chain combines TRBV6-5 with TRBJ2-5; D ambiguous. Germline assignment: CDR1 MNHEY and CDR2 SVGAGI. Trimming took off 2 bases at V and 4 bases at J, with 8 bases between the two ends. The CDR3 runs 13 residues. The CDR3 region has the DNA TGTGCCAGCAGTTACGGCTCACCAGAGACCCAGTACTTC. Translating gives CASSYGSPETQYF.

The gene calls are TRBV5-4 and TRBJ2-5; D may correspond to TRBD1 or TRBD2 (5 bases each). The CDR3 extends over 16 amino acids. The germline V gene encodes CDR1 SGHNT and CDR2 YYREEE (reference sequence). V shed 0 bases and J shed 0 bases, with 12 bases lying between them. DNA of the CDR3: TGTGCCAGCAGCTTGGACTCAGGGACCTACCAAGAGACCCAGTACTTC. It specifies CASSLDSGTYQETQYF.